The 2 T cell receptor beta chains listed next were all sequenced from one sample in a study of cytomegalovirus exposure and HLA in healthy donors. Vbeta (60) and Jbeta (13) primers were used in the PCR. Data came from immunoSEQ multiplex PCR; TCRdb stores just in-frame clones and leaves some out. The table has roughly 120,000 clones, about 76% seen once. The sequenced sample consisted of PBMCs. All receptors derive from a woman in her twenties or thirties in good health and CMV-seronegative.

The rearrangement joins TRBV11-2 to TRBJ2-1, with TRBD2 matching over 8 bases. CDR3 length: 15 amino acids. The V gene end was trimmed by 5 bases and the J gene end by 3 bases; junction bases not matched to a gene: 6. Germline V gene sequence: CDR1 SGHAT, CDR2 FQNNGV. In DNA form, the CDR3 reads TGTGCCAGCAGCCTCGAGCGGGAGCGCTACAATGAGCAGTTCTTC. Residues: CASSLERERYNEQFF.

This clone was found once. The J gene is TRBJ2-6, the V gene TRBV4-2; 10 bases are a match to TRBD2. The CDR3 spans 18 residues. With V trimmed by 0 bases and J by 4 bases, 6 bases remained unmatched. The germline V gene encodes CDR1 LGHNA and CDR2 YNFKEQ. CDR3 loop: CASSQDRLAGAGANVLTF. For the CDR3, the DNA is TGTGCCAGCAGCCAAGATAGGCTAGCGGGAGCAGGGGCCAACGTCCTGACTTTC.